This passage covers 26 T cell receptor beta chains from one sample sequenced in a study of response to subunit inactivated influenza vaccine (dated by TCRdb to between 2018 and 2020). The library was produced with RT-PCR. For sequencing, an Illumina HiSeq 2500 was employed. TCRdb itself trimmed the public reads at Q25 with fastp, ran MiXCR and retained productive beta chains. Here each entry gathers all rows of one CDR3 protein and keeps the most common genes and DNA. This sample has 180,000 or so distinct CDR3 sequences in its table, and roughly 12% of those were observed once. The ten largest make up roughly 29% of the sample. These data were also filed under a second study, of T cells expressing NK-cell markers. The second study also describes: TCR beta cDNA libraries were made by 5'RACE template switching that added a universal primer site and unique molecular identifiers.

The input for sequencing was CD8+ T cells sorted from PBMCs, taken roughly 13 days after vaccination. The receptors derive from a man aged 45-65 years who received an inactivated influenza vaccine. Donor details come from another sample of the same person, matched by shared clones.

The chain uses TRBV25-1 and TRBJ2-2; D not certain. V was cut by 4 bases and J by 3 bases, with 6 bases left in between. The CDR3 covers 13 residues. The germline V gene has CDR1 MGHDK and CDR2 SYGVNS. For the CDR3, the DNA is TGTGCCAGCAGTGTGTCGGACACCGGGGAGCTGTTTTTT. Its protein is CASSVSDTGELFF.

There are many counts of this clonotype. Here the CDR3 DNA reads TGTGCCAGCAGTTTTTCCAGGACACCGGATGGAAACACCATATATTTT. This encodes CASSFSRTPDGNTIYF. The V call is TRBV28, the J call TRBJ1-3, with D possibly being TRBD1 (5 bases). Germline-derived CDR1 and CDR2 are MDHEN and SYDVKM. The CDR3 spans 16 residues. V was cut by 3 bases and J by 3 bases, with 15 bases left in between.

In this sample, this clonotype turned up many times. This rearrangement joins TRBV20-1 to TRBJ1-1; D perhaps matches TRBD1 (5 bases). CDR3 length equals 15 residues. Per germline, CDR1 DFQATT and CDR2 SNEGSKA (reference sequence). V gave up 1 base and J gave up 0 bases, with 12 bases separating them. CDR3 sequence (DNA): TGCAGTGCTAGAGGAAGACAGAACATGAACACTGAAGCTTTCTTT. Translated, it gives CSARGRQNMNTEAFF.

In its sample, this clonotype was seen a few times. The chain joins TRBV4-2 to TRBJ1-5, with 7 nucleotides matching TRBD1. V gave up 0 bases and J gave up 1 base; unmatched junction bases: 6. The CDR3 has 17 amino acids. Germline CDR1 is LGHNA and CDR2 is YNFKEQ. The CDR3 nucleotides read TGTGCCAGCAGCCAAGATAAGGGGGCGTCGAGCAATCAGCCCCAGCATTTT. It specifies CASSQDKGASSNQPQHF.

This clonotype was detected a few times. This chain connects TRBV7-9 to TRBJ1-5; D is possibly TRBD1 (5 bases). The CDR3 length is 12 residues. Looked up from germline, CDR1 is SEHNR and CDR2 is FQNEAQ (reference sequence). V lost 6 bases and J 12 bases, leaving 15 bases between the germline ends. CDR3 in amino acids: CASSLRGYVQHF. DNA for the CDR3: TGTGCCAGCAGTCTCCGGGGCTACGTCCAGCATTTT.

This clonotype was counted only a few times. The gene calls are TRBV9 and TRBJ2-1; D call uncertain. The CDR3 length is 15 residues. Trimming removed 4 bases at V and 1 base at J, with 12 bases between. Germline V gene lookup returns CDR1 SGDLS and CDR2 YYNGEE. For the CDR3, the DNA is TGTGCCAGCAGCCCCCCGGTAGGATCCTACAATGAGCAGTTCTTC. This codes for CASSPPVGSYNEQFF. The complete variable domain, with remaining parts taken from reference TRBV9 and TRBJ2-1, reads DSGVTQTPKHLITATGQRVTLRCSPRSGDLSVYWYQQSLDQGLQFLIQYYNGEERAKGNILERFSAQQFPDLHSELNLSSLELGDSALYFCASSPPVGSYNEQFFGPGTRLTVL.

The V gene is TRBV6-2 or TRBV6-3, the J gene TRBJ2-1; TRBD1 aligns across 7 bases. Germline lookup yields CDR1 MNHEY and CDR2 SVGEGT. The CDR3 has 16 residues. With V trimmed by 0 bases and J by 5 bases, 7 bases remained unmatched. The CDR3 reads CASSYSDRADNNEQFF. The CDR3 DNA reads TGTGCCAGCAGTTACTCAGACAGGGCCGATAACAATGAGCAGTTCTTC.

The table lists this clonotype with a few counts. V is TRBV6-6 and J is TRBJ2-7; TRBD1 matches 7 bases. The germline V gene encodes CDR1 MNHNY and CDR2 SVGAGI (reference sequence). After removal of 10 bases from V and 6 bases from J, the junction contained 9 bases not matched to a gene. This CDR3 comprises 12 residues. The CDR3 here is CATRQGLLEQYF. Here the CDR3 DNA reads TGTGCCACTCGACAGGGCCTTCTCGAGCAGTACTTC.

This clonotype has only a few counts. The rearrangement uses TRBV4-3 and TRBJ1-5; 7 bases are shared with TRBD1. J was trimmed by 6 bases and V by 3 bases; bases with no gene match: 11. The CDR3 sequence is 16 residues long. Germline loops: CDR1 LGHNA, CDR2 YSLEER. The CDR3 sequence: CASSQDRDRARQPQHF. The CDR3 bases are TGCGCCAGCAGCCAGGACCGTGACAGGGCCCGTCAGCCCCAGCATTTT.

The chain uses TRBV7-9 and TRBJ2-1, with D possibly TRBD1 on 5 matching bases. The V and J ends lost 3 bases and 2 bases respectively, with 11 bases between them. Germline CDR1 SEHNR, CDR2 FQNEAQ (reference sequence). The CDR3 consists of 15 residues. For the CDR3, the DNA is TGTGCCAGCAGCTTCAGACAGAGAACCTACAATGAGCAGTTCTTC. Its protein product is CASSFRQRTYNEQFF.

The chain's CDR3 is CASSLASWSGSNEQYF. The CDR3 bases are TGTGCCAGCAGCTTAGCCAGTTGGAGCGGGAGCAACGAGCAGTACTTC. The chain uses TRBV11-2 and TRBJ2-7, with 8 nucleotides matching TRBD2. The trim removed 1 base at V and 5 bases at J, leaving 10 bases unmatched. The CDR3 has 16 amino acids. Per the germline V gene, CDR1 is SGHAT and CDR2 is FQNNGV.

This clonotype came up many times. The chain recombines TRBV20-1 with TRBJ1-5; weak D call: TRBD1 (5 bases). This CDR3 spans 15 amino acids. Germline V gene lookup returns CDR1 DFQATT and CDR2 SNEGSKA (reference sequence). V lost 0 bases to trimming and J lost 6 bases, with 15 bases between them. For the CDR3, the DNA is TGCAGTGCTAGAGAGGGCGCGGGGGGGAGTCAGCCCCAGCATTTT. Protein: CSAREGAGGSQPQHF.

This clonotype was detected a few times. This chain connects TRBV27 to TRBJ2-3; TRBD2 agrees at 9 bases. Unmatched junction bases numbered 8, after V lost 3 bases and J lost 4 bases. Germline V gene data show CDR1 as MNHEY and CDR2 as SMNVEV (reference sequence). The CDR3 has 16 amino acids. The CDR3 protein is CASSFYGSGSADTQYF. The CDR3 DNA reads TGTGCCAGCAGTTTTTATGGTAGCGGGAGTGCAGATACGCAGTATTTT.

The gene calls are TRBV2 and TRBJ2-5, with 8 bases lining up with TRBD1. The CDR3 is 13 amino acids. CDR1 is SNHLY, CDR2 FYNNEI, per germline. Trimming removed 6 bases from V and 2 bases from J; junction bases left unmatched: 2. Here the CDR3 reads CASSGQGQETQYF. The CDR3 DNA sequence: TGTGCCAGCAGCGGACAGGGACAAGAGACCCAGTACTTC.

The chain couples TRBV7-3 to TRBJ2-1, with D perhaps being TRBD1 or TRBD2 (5 bases each). CDR1 is SGHTA and CDR2 is FQGTGA in the germline V gene. The CDR3 has 14 amino acids. V was shortened by 6 bases and J by 8 bases, with 17 bases between the two germline ends. CDR3 in DNA: TGTGCCAGCAGTCCGGGGCCGGCCAGAGATGAGCAGTTCTTC. Translated: CASSPGPARDEQFF.

The chain combines TRBV9 with TRBJ2-7; the D gene is possibly TRBD2 (6 bases). Germline CDR1 is SGDLS and CDR2 is YYNGEE. This CDR3 is 16 amino acids long. Trimming pared 4 bases from V and 6 bases from J, leaving 23 bases between. Here the CDR3 DNA reads TGTGCCAGCAGCTCGTCCGGGACTCCATTTATGGGCGAGCAGTACTTC. Residues: CASSSSGTPFMGEQYF.

CDR3 DNA: TGTGCCAGCAGTTTAGGGGACAGGACCAGAAACACCATATATTTT. It yields the protein CASSLGDRTRNTIYF. The chain carries TRBV28 and TRBJ1-3, with 8 bases identical to TRBD1. The CDR3 is 15 amino acids. CDR1 is MDHEN and CDR2 is SYDVKM in the germline V gene. J lost 5 bases, V lost 2 bases, and 5 bases had no gene match.

This clonotype was seen a handful of times. J is TRBJ2-3 and V is TRBV3-1; 9 bases map to TRBD2. The CDR3 has 17 residues. Losses at the gene ends were 4 bases for V and 0 bases for J; bases not matched to a gene: 8. CDR1 and CDR2 (germline): LGHDT, YNNKEL (reference sequence). The CDR3 nucleotides are TGTGCCAGCAGCCCTAAGGGACTAGCAGCTAGCACAGATACGCAGTATTTT. Its translation: CASSPKGLAASTDTQYF.

The rearrangement joins TRBV20-1 to TRBJ1-2, with a weak D call TRBD1 (5 bases). V gave up 6 bases and J gave up 1 base, with 21 bases separating them. Germline V gene sequence: CDR1 DFQATT, CDR2 SNEGSKA (reference sequence). CDR3 length: 16 amino acids. The CDR3 loop reads CSARGVRGHINYGYTF. CDR3 nucleotides: TGCAGTGCCCGTGGTGTGAGGGGCCATATTAACTATGGCTACACCTTC.

This clonotype has only a few counts. The chain uses TRBV7-9 and TRBJ2-1; 12 nucleotides match TRBD2. The V gene end was trimmed by 3 bases and the J gene end by 3 bases; junction bases not matched to a gene: 3. Germline V gene data show CDR1 as SEHNR and CDR2 as FQNEAQ (reference sequence). The CDR3 is 16 amino acids. CDR3 coding DNA: TGTGCCAGCAGCTTTAGGACTAGCGGGGACTACAATGAGCAGTTCTTC. This sequence encodes CASSFRTSGDYNEQFF.

The chain has TRBV15 and TRBJ2-5, with no clear D. Germline V gives CDR1 LNHNV, CDR2 YYDKDF (reference sequence). The CDR3 runs 14 residues. Trimming cost V 1 base and J 0 bases, with 6 bases left between them. CDR3 loop: CATSRVGYQETQYF. CDR3 DNA sequence: TGTGCCACCAGCAGAGTAGGATACCAAGAGACCCAGTACTTC.

The chain has TRBV9 and TRBJ2-2, with 15 bases identical to TRBD2. The junction had 8 bases not matched to a gene; V was cut back by 4 bases and J by 1 base. CDR3 length equals 19 residues. Germline CDR1 is SGDLS and CDR2 is YYNGEE. The CDR3 sequence is CASSFSPGLAGGNTGELFF. The DNA of the CDR3 is TGTGCCAGCAGCTTTTCTCCGGGACTAGCGGGGGGGAACACCGGGGAGCTGTTTTTT.

The chain is built from TRBV12-3 or TRBV12-4 and TRBJ1-1; D is uncertain. Trimming took 8 bases from V and 5 from J, leaving 15 bases between them. This CDR3 has 13 amino acids. CDR3 coding DNA: TGTGCCAGCGCCCAGGCCGGGTGGACTGAAGCTTTCTTT. It translates to CASAQAGWTEAFF.

This clonotype occurred many times. The chain couples TRBV7-9 to TRBJ2-7; D may be TRBD1 (5 bases). This CDR3 has 14 amino acids. V shed 5 bases and J shed 2 bases, with 13 bases lying between them. Looked up from germline, CDR1 is SEHNR and CDR2 is FQNEAQ (reference sequence). The CDR3 loop is CASSRVGPTYEQYF. The CDR3 DNA reads as TGTGCCAGCAGCCGAGTGGGGCCGACCTACGAGCAGTACTTC.

In its sample, this clonotype was seen a few times. The chain uses TRBV15 and TRBJ2-3; D is perhaps TRBD1 or TRBD2 (5 bases each). There are 14 residues in the CDR3. Between the trimmed V and J ends, which lost 3 bases and 5 bases, there was a span of 12 bases. Germline V lookup: CDR1 LNHNV, CDR2 YYDKDF (reference sequence). Here the CDR3 DNA reads TGTGCCACCAGCAGTGGGGGTGGTGTAGATACGCAGTATTTT. This gives the protein CATSSGGGVDTQYF.

This clonotype was observed a few times. This chain joins TRBV27 and TRBJ2-7, with D tentatively TRBD1 (6 bases). This CDR3 comprises 15 residues. Germline CDR1 is MNHEY and CDR2 is SMNVEV (reference sequence). The germline V and J ends were trimmed by 2 bases and 6 bases, with 17 bases remaining between them. The CDR3: CASSLVGERGGEQYF. The CDR3 nucleotides are TGTGCCAGCAGTTTAGTTGGCGAAAGAGGGGGCGAGCAGTACTTC.